The clone carrying this T cell receptor (beta chain) turned up a few times. Its antigen remains unknown. Germline loops: CDR1 SGHTA, CDR2 FQGNSA. CDR3 size: 13 residues. J gave up 8 bases and V 2 bases, and 3 bases lay outside the gene matches. This sample stems from a study of CD8 T cells in ankylosing spondylitis. 5'-RACE, quantitative and with molecular barcodes, yielded the TCR beta libraries. Via MiXCR, TCRdb re-called the 5' RACE reads, giving one row per CDR3 protein. The sample contains about 440,000 distinct CDR3 sequences, roughly a sixth of which appear only once. Notes on the study in general: What seemed typical of ankylosing spondylitis blood was a TCR beta motif built from eight highly homologous variants.

The clonotype comes from a male donor with ankylosing spondylitis. The specimen sequenced was blood, either unsorted or a sorted T cell fraction (not recorded which). This chain connects TRBV7-2 to TRBJ1-5; 7 nucleotides align to TRBD1. DNA of the CDR3: TGTGCCAGCAGCTTATCCACAGGGGAGCCCCAGCATTTT. It codes for CASSLSTGEPQHF.